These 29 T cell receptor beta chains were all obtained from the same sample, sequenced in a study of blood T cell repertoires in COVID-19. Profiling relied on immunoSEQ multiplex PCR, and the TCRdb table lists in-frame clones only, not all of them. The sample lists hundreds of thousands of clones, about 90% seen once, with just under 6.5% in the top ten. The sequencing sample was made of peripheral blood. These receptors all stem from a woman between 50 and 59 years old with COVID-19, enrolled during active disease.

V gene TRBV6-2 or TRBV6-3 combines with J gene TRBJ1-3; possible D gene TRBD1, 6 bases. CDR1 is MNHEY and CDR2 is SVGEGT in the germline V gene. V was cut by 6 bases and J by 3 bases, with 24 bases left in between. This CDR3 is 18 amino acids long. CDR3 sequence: CASSPTGWGPGDGNTIYF. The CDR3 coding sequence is TGTGCCAGCAGCCCTACCGGTTGGGGGCCAGGAGATGGAAACACCATATATTTT.

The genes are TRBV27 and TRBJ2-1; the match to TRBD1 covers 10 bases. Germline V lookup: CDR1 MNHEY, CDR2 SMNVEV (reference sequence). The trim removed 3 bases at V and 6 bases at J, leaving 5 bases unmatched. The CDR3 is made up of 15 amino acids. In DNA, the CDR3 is TGTGCCAGCAGTTTCGGGACAGGGGTATTCAATGAGCAGTTCTTC. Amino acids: CASSFGTGVFNEQFF.

CDR3 in DNA: TGTGCCAGCAGCTTGGGGGACAGGGGGCTCTATGGCTACACCTTC. This translates into CASSLGDRGLYGYTF. This rearrangement joins TRBV5-6 to TRBJ1-2; 12 positions agree with TRBD1. Germline loops: CDR1 SGHDT, CDR2 YYEEEE. The CDR3 has 15 residues. Losses at the gene ends were 0 bases for V and 4 bases for J; bases not matched to a gene: 1.

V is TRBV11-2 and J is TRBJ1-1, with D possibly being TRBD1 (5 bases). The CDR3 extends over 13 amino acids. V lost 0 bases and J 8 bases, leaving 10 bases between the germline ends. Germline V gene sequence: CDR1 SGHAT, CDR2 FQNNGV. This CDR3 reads CASSLDRQREAFF. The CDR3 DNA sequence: TGTGCCAGCAGCTTAGATCGACAGCGAGAAGCTTTCTTT.

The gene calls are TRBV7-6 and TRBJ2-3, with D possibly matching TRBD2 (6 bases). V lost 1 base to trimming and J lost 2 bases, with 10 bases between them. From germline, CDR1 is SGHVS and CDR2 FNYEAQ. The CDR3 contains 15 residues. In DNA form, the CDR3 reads TGTGCCAGCAGCTTAGGGACTACGTACACAGATACGCAGTATTTT. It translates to CASSLGTTYTDTQYF.

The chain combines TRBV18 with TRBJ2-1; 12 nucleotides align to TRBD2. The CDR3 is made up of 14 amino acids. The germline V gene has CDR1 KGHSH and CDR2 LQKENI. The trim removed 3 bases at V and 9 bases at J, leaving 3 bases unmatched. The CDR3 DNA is TGTGCCAGCTCACCCGGACTAGCGGGAACTGAGCAGTTCTTC. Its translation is CASSPGLAGTEQFF.

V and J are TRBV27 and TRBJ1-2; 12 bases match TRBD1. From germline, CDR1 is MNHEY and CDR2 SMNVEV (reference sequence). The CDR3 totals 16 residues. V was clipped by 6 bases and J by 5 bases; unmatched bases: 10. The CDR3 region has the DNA TGTGCCAGCAGGCCGGGACAGGGGGCGTTCGGGTATGGCTACACCTTC. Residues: CASRPGQGAFGYGYTF.

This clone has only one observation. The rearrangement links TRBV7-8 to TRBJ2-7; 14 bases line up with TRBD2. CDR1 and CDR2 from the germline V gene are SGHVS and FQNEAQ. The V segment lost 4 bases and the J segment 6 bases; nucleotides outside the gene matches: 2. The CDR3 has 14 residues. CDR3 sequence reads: CASSSGLAGAEQYF. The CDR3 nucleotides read TGTGCCAGCAGCTCGGGACTAGCGGGAGCCGAGCAGTACTTC.

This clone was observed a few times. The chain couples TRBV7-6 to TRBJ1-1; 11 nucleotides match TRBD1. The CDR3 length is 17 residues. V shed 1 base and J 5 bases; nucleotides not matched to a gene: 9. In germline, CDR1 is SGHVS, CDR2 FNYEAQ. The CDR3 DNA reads TGTGCCAGCAGCTTAGGGGAAGGACAGGGGGCGGGTACTGAAGCTTTCTTT. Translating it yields CASSLGEGQGAGTEAFF. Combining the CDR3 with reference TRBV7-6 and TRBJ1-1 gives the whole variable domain GAGVSQSPRYKVTKRGQDVALRCDPISGHVSLYWYRQALGQGPEFLTYFNYEAQQDKSGLPNDRFSAERPEGSISTLTIQRTEQRDSAMYRCASSLGEGQGAGTEAFFGQGTRLTVV.

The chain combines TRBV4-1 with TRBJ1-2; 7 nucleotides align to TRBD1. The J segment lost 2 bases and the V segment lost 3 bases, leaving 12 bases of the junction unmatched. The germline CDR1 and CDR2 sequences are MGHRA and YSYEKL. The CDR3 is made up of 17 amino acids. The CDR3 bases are TGCGCCAGCAGCCACCCCCGGGACAGACTAACCAACTATGGCTACACCTTC. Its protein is CASSHPRDRLTNYGYTF.

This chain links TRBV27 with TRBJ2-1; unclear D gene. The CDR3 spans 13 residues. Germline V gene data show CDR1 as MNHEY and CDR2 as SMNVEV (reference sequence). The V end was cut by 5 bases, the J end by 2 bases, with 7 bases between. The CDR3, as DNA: TGTGCCAGCAGTCTTGACACCTACAATGAGCAGTTCTTC. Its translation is CASSLDTYNEQFF.

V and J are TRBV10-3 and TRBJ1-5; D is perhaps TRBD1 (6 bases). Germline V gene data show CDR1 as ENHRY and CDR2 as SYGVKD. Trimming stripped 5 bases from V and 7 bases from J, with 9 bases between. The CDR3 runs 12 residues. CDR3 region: CAISQGQQPQHF. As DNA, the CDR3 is TGTGCCATCAGTCAGGGACAACAGCCCCAGCATTTT.

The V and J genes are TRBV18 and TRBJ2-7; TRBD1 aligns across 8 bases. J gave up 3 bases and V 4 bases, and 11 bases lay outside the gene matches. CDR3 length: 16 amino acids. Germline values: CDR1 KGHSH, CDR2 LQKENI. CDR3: CASSQRPGQVIYEQYF. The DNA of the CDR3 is TGTGCCAGCTCACAACGACCGGGACAGGTCATCTACGAGCAGTACTTC.

The CDR3 nucleotides are TGTGCCACCAGCAGGATTCAACCACAAACACCGTCCCTCTACAATGAGCAGTTCTTC. This gives the protein CATSRIQPQTPSLYNEQFF. The chain carries TRBV15 and TRBJ2-1, with D unresolved. Germline assignment: CDR1 LNHNV and CDR2 YYDKDF (reference sequence). Between the trimmed V and J ends, which lost 3 bases and 3 bases, there was a span of 24 bases. The CDR3 contains 19 residues.

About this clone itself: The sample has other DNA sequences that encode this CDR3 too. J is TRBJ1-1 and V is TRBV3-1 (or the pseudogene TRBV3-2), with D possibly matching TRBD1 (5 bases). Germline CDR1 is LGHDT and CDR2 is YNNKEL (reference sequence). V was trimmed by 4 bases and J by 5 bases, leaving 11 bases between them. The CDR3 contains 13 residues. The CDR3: CASSRTGGTEAFF. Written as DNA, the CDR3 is TGTGCCAGCAGCCGGACGGGGGGTACTGAAGCTTTCTTT.

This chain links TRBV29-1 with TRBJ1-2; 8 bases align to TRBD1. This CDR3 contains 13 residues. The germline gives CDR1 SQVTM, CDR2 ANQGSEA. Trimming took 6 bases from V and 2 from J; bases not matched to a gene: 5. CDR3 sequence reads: CSVFGQGNYGYTF. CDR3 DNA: TGCAGCGTCTTTGGACAGGGCAACTATGGCTACACCTTC.

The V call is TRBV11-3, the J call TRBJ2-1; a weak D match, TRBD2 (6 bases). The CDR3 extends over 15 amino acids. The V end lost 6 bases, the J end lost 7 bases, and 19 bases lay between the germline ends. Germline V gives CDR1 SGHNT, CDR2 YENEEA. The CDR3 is CASRYSGTGFNEQFF. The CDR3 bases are TGTGCCAGCAGGTACTCCGGGACTGGTTTTAATGAGCAGTTCTTC. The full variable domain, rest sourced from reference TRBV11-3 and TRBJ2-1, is EAGVVQSPRYKIIEKKQPVAFWCNPISGHNTLYWYLQNLGQGPELLIRYENEEAVDDSQLPKDRFSAERLKGVDSTLKIQPAELGDSAVYLCASRYSGTGFNEQFFGPGTRLTVL.

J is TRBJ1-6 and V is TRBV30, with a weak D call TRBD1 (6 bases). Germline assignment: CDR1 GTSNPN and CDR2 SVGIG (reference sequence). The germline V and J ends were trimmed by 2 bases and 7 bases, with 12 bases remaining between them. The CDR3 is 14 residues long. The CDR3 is CAWSKQGTNSPLHF. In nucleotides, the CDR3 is TGTGCCTGGAGTAAACAGGGTACCAATTCACCCCTCCACTTT.

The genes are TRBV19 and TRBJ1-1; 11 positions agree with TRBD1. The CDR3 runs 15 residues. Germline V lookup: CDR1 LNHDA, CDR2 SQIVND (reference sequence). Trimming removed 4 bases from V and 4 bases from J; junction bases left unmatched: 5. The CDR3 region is CASSTRDRGSTEAFF. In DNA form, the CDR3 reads TGTGCCAGTAGTACCCGGGACAGGGGGAGCACTGAAGCTTTCTTT.

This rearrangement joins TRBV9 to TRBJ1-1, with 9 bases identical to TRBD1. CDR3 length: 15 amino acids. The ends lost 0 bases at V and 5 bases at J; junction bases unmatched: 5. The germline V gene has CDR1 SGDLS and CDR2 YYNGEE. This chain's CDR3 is CASSVDLQGATEAFF. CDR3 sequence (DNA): TGTGCCAGCAGCGTAGACTTACAGGGGGCTACTGAAGCTTTCTTT.

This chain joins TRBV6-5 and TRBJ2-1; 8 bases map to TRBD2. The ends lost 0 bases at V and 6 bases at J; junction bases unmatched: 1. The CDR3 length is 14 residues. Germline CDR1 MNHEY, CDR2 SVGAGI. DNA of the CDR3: TGTGCCAGCAGTTACTCCGGGACTAGCAATGAGCAGTTCTTC. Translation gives CASSYSGTSNEQFF.

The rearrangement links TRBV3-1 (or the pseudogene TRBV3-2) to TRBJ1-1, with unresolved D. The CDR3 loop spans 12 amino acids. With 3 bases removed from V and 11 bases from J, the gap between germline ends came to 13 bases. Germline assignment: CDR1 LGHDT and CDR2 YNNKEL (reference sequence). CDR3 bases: TGTGCCAGCAGCCACCAGTCCGTCGTTGCTTTCTTT. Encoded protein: CASSHQSVVAFF.

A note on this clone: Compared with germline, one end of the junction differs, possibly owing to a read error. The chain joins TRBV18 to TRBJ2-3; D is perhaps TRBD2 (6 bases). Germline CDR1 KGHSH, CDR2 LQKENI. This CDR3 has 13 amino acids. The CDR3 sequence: CASSPPAGDTQYF. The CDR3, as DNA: TGTGCCAGCTCCCCACCAGCGGGAGATACGCAGTATTTT.

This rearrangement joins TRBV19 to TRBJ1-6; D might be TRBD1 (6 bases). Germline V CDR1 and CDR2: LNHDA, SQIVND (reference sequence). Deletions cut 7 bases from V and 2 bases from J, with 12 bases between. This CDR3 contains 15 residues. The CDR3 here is CASIQGPPYNSPLHF. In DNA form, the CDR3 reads TGTGCCAGTATACAGGGCCCCCCCTATAATTCACCCCTCCACTTT.

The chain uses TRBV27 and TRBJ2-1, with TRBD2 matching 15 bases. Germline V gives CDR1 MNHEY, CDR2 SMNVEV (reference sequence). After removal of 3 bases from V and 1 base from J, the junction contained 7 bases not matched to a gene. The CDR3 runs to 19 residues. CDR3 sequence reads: CASSFRTSGRALSYNEQFF. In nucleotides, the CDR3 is TGTGCCAGCAGTTTCCGGACTAGCGGGAGGGCCCTATCCTACAATGAGCAGTTCTTC.

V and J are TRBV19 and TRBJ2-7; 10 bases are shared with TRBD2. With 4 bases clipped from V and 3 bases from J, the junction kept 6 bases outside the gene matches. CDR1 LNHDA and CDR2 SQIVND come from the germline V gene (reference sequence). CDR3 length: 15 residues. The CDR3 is CASSTAGGQLYEQYF. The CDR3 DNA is TGTGCCAGTAGTACAGCGGGAGGGCAACTCTACGAGCAGTACTTC.

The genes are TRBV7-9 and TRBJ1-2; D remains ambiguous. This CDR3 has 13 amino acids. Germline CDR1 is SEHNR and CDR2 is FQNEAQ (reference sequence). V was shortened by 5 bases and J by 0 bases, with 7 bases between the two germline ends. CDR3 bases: TGTGCCAGCAGCACTACAACTAACTATGGCTACACCTTC. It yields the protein CASSTTTNYGYTF. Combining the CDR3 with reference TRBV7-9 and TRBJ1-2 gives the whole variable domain DTGVSQNPRHKITKRGQNVTFRCDPISEHNRLYWYRQTLGQGPEFLTYFQNEAQLEKSRLLSDRFSAERPKGSFSTLEIQRTEQGDSAMYLCASSTTTNYGYTFGSGTRLTVV.

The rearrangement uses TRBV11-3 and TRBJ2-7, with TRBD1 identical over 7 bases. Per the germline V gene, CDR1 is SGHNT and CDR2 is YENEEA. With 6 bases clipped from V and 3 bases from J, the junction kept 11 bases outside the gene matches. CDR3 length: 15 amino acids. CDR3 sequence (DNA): TGTGCCAGCAGAAACACAGGGGTCCGCGACTACGAGCAGTACTTC. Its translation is CASRNTGVRDYEQYF.

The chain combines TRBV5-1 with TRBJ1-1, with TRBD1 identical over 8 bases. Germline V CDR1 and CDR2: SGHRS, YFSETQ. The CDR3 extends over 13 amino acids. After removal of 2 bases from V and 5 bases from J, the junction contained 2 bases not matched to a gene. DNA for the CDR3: TGCGCCAGCAGCTTTACAGGGGGGACTGAAGCTTTCTTT. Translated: CASSFTGGTEAFF.